This TCR beta chain is from a study of T cell responses to AZD1222 COVID-19 vaccine. As concerns this clone: Its antigen is undetermined.

V lost 7 bases, J lost 6 bases, and 5 bases stayed unmatched. Germline CDR1 and CDR2: MNHEY and SVGAGI. This CDR3 has 13 residues. Study-wide results and limits: Spike-specific TCRs gained breadth and depth after people received two AZD1222 doses. Of spike-specific TCRs, nearly half reportedly target regions left unmutated in variants.

Some clones are missing from TCRdb's copy, which holds only in-frame ones; the method was immunoSEQ multiplex PCR. The sample includes about 140,000 clones, over 85% seen only once; the top ten take roughly 1.8%. V gene TRBV6-5 combines with J gene TRBJ1-2, with TRBD1 matching over 10 bases. The TCR was taken from an adult in good health. Sequencing used peripheral blood, obtained on day 0 of AZD1222 vaccination. The CDR3 protein is CASTLTGGHGYTF. For the CDR3, the DNA is TGTGCCAGCACTTTGACAGGGGGCCATGGCTACACCTTC.